A selection of T cell receptor beta chains follows, all from one sample in a study of T cells in Graves' hyperthyroidism and ophthalmopathy. MiXCR was run by TCRdb on the multiplex PCR reads, yielding one entry per CDR3 protein. The sample has hundreds of thousands of distinct CDR3 sequences, 45% seen once. Sample: peripheral blood or thyroid tissue (not recorded which). The source is an adult man with Graves' disease, either hyperthyroidism or ophthalmopathy (not recorded which). CDR3s include the opening cysteine and the closing phenylalanine or tryptophan. A D gene is named only where the DNA matches it firmly. Clone size, where shown, is once, few, many, or a class for clones that have expanded.

J | V | size | D | DNA | CDR3
TRBJ1-2 | TRBV29-1 | NA | NA | TGCAGCGATGACAGTACCTATGGCTACACCTTC | CSDDSTYGYTF
TRBJ1-5 | TRBV2 | many | TRBD1 | TGTGCCAGCGGACAGGGGGCGGTAACGCCCCAGCATTTT | CASGQGAVTPQHF
TRBJ2-2 | TRBV7-9 | NA | NA | TGTGCCAGCAGCTTCCGCGGGACATTGAACACCGGGGAGCTGTTTTTT | CASSFRGTLNTGELFF
TRBJ1-3 | TRBV12-3/TRBV12-4 | NA | NA | TGTGCCAGCAGTTTACTGGGACCAGGAAACACCATATATTTT | CASSLLGPGNTIYF
TRBJ1-4 | TRBV6-1 | NA | NA | TGTGCCAGCAGTGGGAACGGCGGGGGCAGAAATGAAAAACTGTTTTTT | CASSGNGGGRNEKLFF
TRBJ1-4 | TRBV15 | NA | NA | TGTGCCACCAGCAGCTTAGCTTCCGGCGCAAAACTGTTTTTT | CATSSLASGAKLFF
TRBJ1-2 | TRBV7-6 | NA | NA | TGTGCCAGCAGCTTAGACGGCCAGGCTCGAGGAAACTATGGCTACACCTTC | CASSLDGQARGNYGYTF
TRBJ2-5 | TRBV5-8 | many | TRBD1 | TGTGCCAGCAGAAGGACAGGGTTGGAGACCCAGTACTTC | CASRRTGLETQYF
TRBJ2-5 | TRBV10-3 | NA | NA | TGTGCCATCAGTGATTCAGGCCAAGAGACCCAGTACTTC | CAISDSGQETQYF
TRBJ1-4 | TRBV5-1 | NA | NA | TGCGCCAGCAGCCCTATGGACAAAGATAAACTGTTTTTT | CASSPMDKDKLFF
TRBJ1-2 | TRBV24-1 | NA | TRBD1 | TGTGCCACCAGCGCGACAGGGAGGAATGGCTACACCTTC | CATSATGRNGYTF
TRBJ1-3 | TRBV20-1 | few | TRBD1 | TGCAGTGCTAGGGACCAGTCGACAGGGAAGGGTGGAAACACCATATATTTT | CSARDQSTGKGGNTIYF
TRBJ1-2 | TRBV7-2 | many | NA | TGTGCCAGCAGCTTATCCGGGATTGGTTATGGCTACACCTTC | CASSLSGIGYGYTF
TRBJ2-7 | TRBV20-1 | NA | TRBD1 | TGCAGTGCTAAACGACAGGGGGGGACCTACGAGCAGTACTTC | CSAKRQGGTYEQYF
TRBJ1-6 | TRBV25-1 | NA | TRBD1 | TGTGCCAGCGTCAGATCAGGGGGCTCTAATTCACCCCTCCACTTT | CASVRSGGSNSPLHF
TRBJ1-5 | TRBV25-1 | NA | NA | TGCGCCAGCAGCCAGTCTTGGGGGGGGAGTCAGCCCCAGCATTTT | CASSQSWGGSQPQHF
TRBJ2-2 | TRBV10-3 | few | NA | TGTGCCAGTACAGCCCGACCGGGACAACAGAACACCGGGGAGCTGTTTTTT | CASTARPGQQNTGELFF
TRBJ1-4 | TRBV20-1 | NA | NA | TGCAGTGCTAGAGATACGGGGGGCGGTGAAAAACTGTTTTTT | CSARDTGGGEKLFF
TRBJ1-6 | TRBV2 | NA | NA | TGTGCCAGCAGTGTCGGACGTCCCCGCCCACCCCTCCACTTT | CASSVGRPRPPLHF
TRBJ1-4 | TRBV29-1 | few | NA | TGCAGCGTTGAGACGGGTCAGGCAACTAATGAAAAACTGTTTTTT | CSVETGQATNEKLFF
TRBJ2-7 | TRBV25-1 | NA | TRBD2 | TGTGCCAGCAGCTTGTTGCGGGGGACCGAGCAGTACTTC | CASSLLRGTEQYF
TRBJ1-2 | TRBV19 | few | TRBD1 | TGTGCCAGTTGGGACAGCCCCTATGGCTACACCTTC | CASWDSPYGYTF
TRBJ1-5 | TRBV10-1 | NA | NA | TGCGCCAGCAGTGAGTGGAAGGGGCAGCATTTT | CASSEWKGQHF
TRBJ1-1 | TRBV20-1 | NA | TRBD1 | TGCAGTGCTAGGATCCAGGGGGCGCGGACTGAAGCTTTCTTT | CSARIQGARTEAFF
TRBJ1-5 | TRBV2 | NA | TRBD1 | TGTGCCAGCAGTGTCTCCGGGACAGGGATCCGGTGGGGCAATCAGCCCCAGCATTTT | CASSVSGTGIRWGNQPQHF
TRBJ1-1 | TRBV12-3/TRBV12-4 | few | NA | TGTGCCAGCAGTTTAGCGGGGCAGATGAACACTGAAGCTTTCTTT | CASSLAGQMNTEAFF